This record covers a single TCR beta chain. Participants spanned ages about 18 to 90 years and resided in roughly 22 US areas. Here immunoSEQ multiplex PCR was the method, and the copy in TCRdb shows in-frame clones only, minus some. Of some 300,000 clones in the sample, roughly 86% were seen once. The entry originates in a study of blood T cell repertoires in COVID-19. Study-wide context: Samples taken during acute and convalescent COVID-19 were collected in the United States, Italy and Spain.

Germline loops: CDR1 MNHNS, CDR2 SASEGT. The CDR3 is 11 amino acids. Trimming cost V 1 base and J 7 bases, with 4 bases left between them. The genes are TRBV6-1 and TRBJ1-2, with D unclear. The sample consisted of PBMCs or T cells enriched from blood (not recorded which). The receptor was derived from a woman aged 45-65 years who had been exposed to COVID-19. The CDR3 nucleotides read TGTGCCAGCAGTGAAGTGGCTGGCTACACCTTC. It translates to CASSEVAGYTF.